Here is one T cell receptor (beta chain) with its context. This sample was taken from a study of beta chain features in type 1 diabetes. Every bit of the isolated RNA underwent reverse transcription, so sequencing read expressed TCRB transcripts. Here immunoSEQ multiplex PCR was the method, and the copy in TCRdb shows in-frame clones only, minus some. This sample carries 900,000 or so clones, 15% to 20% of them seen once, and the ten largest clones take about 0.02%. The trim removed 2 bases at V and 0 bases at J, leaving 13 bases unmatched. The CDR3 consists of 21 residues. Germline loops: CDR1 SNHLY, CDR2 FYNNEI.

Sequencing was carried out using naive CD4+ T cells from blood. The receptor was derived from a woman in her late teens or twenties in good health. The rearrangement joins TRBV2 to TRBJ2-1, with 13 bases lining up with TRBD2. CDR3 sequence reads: CASSERRGGTSGIFSYNEQFF. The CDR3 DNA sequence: TGTGCCAGCAGTGAACGGCGGGGTGGGACTAGCGGGATTTTCTCCTACAATGAGCAGTTCTTC.